This record looks at one T cell receptor beta chain sequence and its context. This clonotype was recorded many times. What this receptor recognizes is not known. No much larger clonotype is one base removed from it; base qualities were not supplied. Starting from approximately 500 ng total RNA, TCRbeta-specific cDNA was produced by reverse transcription with a constant-region primer and ProtoScript II reverse transcriptase. Three nested multiplex PCR rounds, following a slightly modified ARM-PCR procedure, were used to build the TCRbeta libraries. Multiplex TRBV1-TRBV30 forward primers and a Cbeta reverse primer were used in the first two PCR rounds, each of which was run for approximately 10 cycles. Sample barcodes and Illumina adapters were added in a final 25-cycle PCR with Deep VentR polymerase. Before sequencing, amplicons between 200 and 500 bp were purified from gel using a QIAquick gel extraction kit. An Illumina HiSeq 2500 was used to sequence the TCRbeta amplicons, generating 250-bp paired-end reads. Per the authors' processing: Quality trimming of reads was performed with Trimmomatic v0.33, and paired reads were merged with FLASH v1.2.11 so that full CDR3 sequences could be recovered. V, D and J germline segments were assigned to the rearranged TCRbeta sequences using MiGEC v1.2.1b. Clonotype statistics and Shannon-Wiener diversity indices were calculated with VDJtools v1.0.0. To reduce sampling bias, subsequent analyses other than the diversity analysis used only the 250 most abundant clonotypes in each sample. In TCRdb, the public reads were trimmed at Q25 with fastp and aligned with MiXCR, with productive beta chains retained. Identical CDR3 proteins give one entry, which carries the most common genes and DNA. TCRdb, rather than the study authors, made the V and J calls. For this sample there are about 84,000 distinct CDR3 sequences; approximately 70% appear just once. Roughly a fifth of the sample comes from the top ten.

Ends trimmed: V by 7 bases, J by 8 bases; bases unmatched to a gene: 10. CDR1 is given as ENHRY and CDR2 as SYGVKD, both from the germline V gene. The CDR3 covers 15 residues, taking in both the cysteine and the phenylalanine. CDR3 DNA is the only sequence kept; it has 45 bases, read in frame from the first base. This specimen comes from a study of tumor-infiltrating lymphocytes in primary liver carcinoma (dated by TCRdb to 2017 to 2019). In the study overall: Of the five patients (three men and two women, aged 30 to 69 years), four had hepatocellular carcinoma and one had combined HCC and intrahepatic cholangiocarcinoma. The five patients had tumors of stage T1-T3 N0M0, with maximum diameters ranging from about 4.2 to 11 cm. Each sample produced about 3.5 to 7.5 million productive TCRbeta reads, and read depth showed no significant difference between tissue types. A total of about 35 specimens from 5 patients, comprising approximately 25 tumor regions, 5 adjacent noncancerous liver tissues and 5 peripheral blood samples, were covered by TCRbeta repertoire sequencing. Reproducibility between technical replicate repertoires was high, with correlation coefficients above 0.95 and mean shared-clone rates near 0.89. To link TCRbeta repertoire diversity to the local molecular phenotype, the approximately 23 tumor region samples were profiled with Agilent mRNA microarrays. Across five regions of each liver tumor, along with adjacent normal tissue and blood, the study brought together TCRbeta repertoire sequencing, expression microarrays and whole-exome sequencing. Results the study describes overall, beyond this receptor: The top 250 clones made up a significantly larger repertoire fraction in tumors than in blood (p = 0.039). Because sequencing covered only the TCR beta chain and unpaired alpha chains were not captured, true repertoire diversity is likely underestimated. Only a few patients were included in the study, and the authors note that the findings should be validated in a larger study. Only about 8-25% of top clones were found in all five regions of a tumor, suggesting spatial heterogeneity of tumor-infiltrating T cells. Repertoire overlap was found to be higher between tumor regions (mean approximately 35%) than between tumor-adjacent (about 17%) or tumor-blood (around 15%) pairs, consistent with antigen-driven expansion. Comparison of CD4+ and CD8+ T cell repertoires was precluded by the use of bulk unsorted samples.

Total RNA and DNA were co-extracted without cell sorting from roughly 20-30 mg of bulk tissue using the AllPrep DNA/RNA mini kit. Surgical resection was performed in China between late 2015 and early 2016 on four or five patients with histopathologically diagnosed primary liver carcinoma. Patients had chronic HBV infection and were treatment-naive at sampling. Five spatially separated regions were sampled from each tumor: the superior, inferior, left-lateral and right-lateral poles, plus the tumor centre. Histological examination found more than 75% viable tumor cells in every tumor sample. Fresh tumor and adjacent tissue pieces were bisected; one half was stored in RNAlater at -80°C, the other sent for histology.

Source material: liver tumor tissue from sampling region 1. The cell subset or site label of this sample denotes: tumor region T1, superior pole. The chain is made from TRBV10-3 and TRBJ1-6; 8 bases in the middle match TRBD1. This receptor was obtained from a man aged 35-49 years with primary liver carcinoma and hepatitis B virus infection. In nucleotide form, the sequence is TGTGCCATCAAACTTGGACAGGGTCTGGATTCACCCCTCCACTTT. Protein translation: CAIKLGQGLDSPLHF.